This TCR beta chain was obtained from a study of cytomegalovirus exposure and HLA in healthy donors. This CDR3 spans 16 amino acids. The V end was cut by 3 bases, the J end by 2 bases, with 14 bases between. The V gene's germline CDR1 is SGHDN and CDR2 FVKESK. PCR involved 60 Vbeta and 13 Jbeta primers. Generated by immunoSEQ multiplex PCR, the TCRdb table keeps only in-frame clones and is missing some. The sample has around 140,000 clones. The chain couples TRBV14 to TRBJ2-1, with D perhaps matching TRBD2 (6 bases). Sequenced sample: PBMCs. This receptor was obtained from a middle-aged woman in good health and CMV-seropositive. CDR3 DNA: TGTGCCAGCAGCCAGAGCCGGGGGATGGCCTACAATGAGCAGTTCTTC. Residues: CASSQSRGMAYNEQFF.